These T cell receptor beta chains were read from a single sample in a study of T cell responses to AZD1222 COVID-19 vaccine. Libraries were prepared by immunoSEQ multiplex PCR; TCRdb keeps only in-frame clonotypes and omits some of them. This table holds approximately 90,000 clones, around 94% found once. The source material was peripheral blood, sampled on day 0 of AZD1222 vaccination. Source of these receptors: an adult in good health. CDR3s include the opening cysteine and the closing phenylalanine or tryptophan. D genes are given only for firm matches. The size field is filled for only some rows; it gives once, few, many or a size class.

>16|TRBV6-5|.|TRBJ2-7|.
TGTGCCAGCAGTTACTCGGTCGGGGAATTTTCCTACGAGCAGTACTTC
CASSYSVGEFSYEQYF
>16|TRBV3-1/TRBV3-2|.|TRBJ2-1|.
TGTGCCAGCAGCCAAGTTCACAGGGTGGCATACAATGAGCAGTTCTTC
CASSQVHRVAYNEQFF
>17|TRBV5-8|.|TRBJ2-5|.
TGTGCCAGCAGCTTCGCTCGGGGCGGGTTGAGCCAAGAGACCCAGTACTTC
CASSFARGGLSQETQYF
>14|TRBV6-6|.|TRBJ1-3|.
TGTGCCAGCAGGAGGGGGTTCTCTGGAAACACCATATATTTT
CASRRGFSGNTIYF
>12|TRBV27|.|TRBJ1-5|.
TGTGCCAGCAGTAGGTTAGGTCAGCCCCAGCATTTT
CASSRLGQPQHF
>20|TRBV30|.|TRBJ1-6|.
TGTGCCTGGAGTGCGGACCCGGGATCCCCTCCCATCTCCTATAATTCACCCCTCCACTTT
CAWSADPGSPPISYNSPLHF
>13|TRBV29-1|.|TRBJ1-1|TRBD1
TGCAGCGTTCGGGGACAGGGGTTGGCTGAAGCTTTCTTT
CSVRGQGLAEAFF
>10|TRBV2|.|TRBJ1-1|.
TGTGCCAGCAGTTCCAGAGGAGCTTTCTTT
CASSSRGAFF
>14|TRBV28|.|TRBJ2-7|TRBD1
TGTGCCAGCAACGACAGGGGCCTCTCCTACGAGCAGTACTTC
CASNDRGLSYEQYF
>15|TRBV27|few|TRBJ2-1|.
TGTGCCAGCAGTTTACAGGCCGGGCTCTACAATGAGCAGTTCTTC
CASSLQAGLYNEQFF
>16|TRBV3-1/TRBV3-2|few|TRBJ2-6|.
TGTGCCAGCAGCCAACTGTCTAAGTCTGGGGCCAACGTCCTGACTTTC
CASSQLSKSGANVLTF